These 6 T cell receptor beta chains were sequenced from one sample in a study of T cell repertoires in cytomegalovirus infection. TCRdb re-called the reads with MiXCR, one entry per CDR3 protein. This table has some 220,000 distinct CDR3 sequences, 35% to 40% appearing once. No antigens are known for them. The material was CD8+ T cells from cultured PBMCs, obtained from culture after CMV antigen stimulation. The source is a human donor in good health (CMV status not recorded). Some clones in this sample may be carry-over from other donors' samples.

V and J are TRBV2 and TRBJ1-2; the D is unclear. Trimming left V 0 bases short and J 4 bases short, with 15 bases between. The length of the CDR3 is 16 residues. The germline V gene has CDR1 SNHLY and CDR2 FYNNEI. The CDR3 region has the DNA TGTGCCAGCAGTGAAGCACGAAAGGGCACTACCTATGGCTACACCTTC. Its translation is CASSEARKGTTYGYTF.

This clonotype occurred a few times. The chain combines TRBV4-1 with TRBJ2-1, with 9 bases fitting TRBD2. The ends lost 5 bases at V and 0 bases at J; junction bases unmatched: 8. The CDR3 loop spans 17 amino acids. In germline, CDR1 is MGHRA, CDR2 YSYEKL. The CDR3 DNA is TGCGCCAGCAGCTCCAGACTAGCGGTCCCCTCCTACAATGAGCAGTTCTTC. It specifies CASSSRLAVPSYNEQFF.

The chain joins TRBV7-2 to TRBJ2-3; possible D gene TRBD2, 5 bases. V gave up 0 bases and J gave up 0 bases, with 7 bases separating them. The CDR3 runs to 15 residues. Germline CDR1 is SGHTA and CDR2 is FQGNSA. CDR3 residues: CASSLARTSTDTQYF. The DNA of the CDR3 is TGTGCCAGCAGCTTAGCGAGGACTAGCACAGATACGCAGTATTTT.

This clonotype was counted only a few times. The gene calls are TRBV20-1 and TRBJ2-4; TRBD1 agrees at 11 bases. Germline-derived CDR1 and CDR2 are DFQATT and SNEGSKA (reference sequence). The CDR3 extends over 16 amino acids. The V gene end was trimmed by 3 bases and the J gene end by 8 bases; junction bases not matched to a gene: 12. CDR3 residues: CSASDWGQGDRDIQYF. In DNA, the CDR3 is TGCAGTGCTAGCGATTGGGGACAGGGGGATAGAGACATTCAGTACTTC.

This chain joins TRBV27 and TRBJ1-5; D is unresolved. Trimming pared 1 base from V and 4 bases from J, leaving 11 bases between. CDR1 and CDR2 from the germline V gene are MNHEY and SMNVEV (reference sequence). This CDR3 has 15 amino acids. The CDR3 DNA reads TGTGCCAGCAGTTTATGGGGAGAGGCAAATCAGCCCCAGCATTTT. Protein: CASSLWGEANQPQHF.

J is TRBJ2-1 and V is TRBV7-8, with TRBD1 identical over 9 bases. The CDR3 loop spans 15 amino acids. V was clipped by 3 bases and J by 3 bases; unmatched bases: 3. Germline CDR1 SGHVS, CDR2 FQNEAQ. In DNA, the CDR3 is TGTGCCAGCAGCTTGAGGACAGGGGTCTACAATGAGCAGTTCTTC. Residues: CASSLRTGVYNEQFF. The entire variable domain, with the rest obtained from reference TRBV7-8 and TRBJ2-1, is as follows: GAGVSQSPRYKVAKRGQDVALRCDPISGHVSLFWYQQALGQGPEFLTYFQNEAQLDKSGLPSDRFFAERPEGSVSTLKIQRTQQEDSAVYLCASSLRTGVYNEQFFGPGTRLTVL.